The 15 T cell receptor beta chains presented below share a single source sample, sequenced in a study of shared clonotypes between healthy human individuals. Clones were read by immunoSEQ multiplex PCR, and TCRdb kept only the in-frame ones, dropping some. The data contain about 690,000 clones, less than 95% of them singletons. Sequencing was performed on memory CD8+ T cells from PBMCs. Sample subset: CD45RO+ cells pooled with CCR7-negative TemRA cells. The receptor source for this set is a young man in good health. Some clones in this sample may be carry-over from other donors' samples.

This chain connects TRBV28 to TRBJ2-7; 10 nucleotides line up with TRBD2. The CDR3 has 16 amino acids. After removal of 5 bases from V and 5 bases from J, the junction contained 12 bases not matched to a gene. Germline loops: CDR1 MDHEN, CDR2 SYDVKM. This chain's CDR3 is CASSPLGLAFDHEQYF. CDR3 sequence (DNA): TGTGCCAGCAGTCCCCTGGGACTAGCGTTTGATCACGAGCAGTACTTC.

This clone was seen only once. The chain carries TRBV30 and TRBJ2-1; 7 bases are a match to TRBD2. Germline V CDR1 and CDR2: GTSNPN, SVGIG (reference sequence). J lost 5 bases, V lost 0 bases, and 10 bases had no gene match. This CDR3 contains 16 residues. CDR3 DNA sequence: TGTGCCTGGAGTGTCGTTTGGGCGGGAGTTAACAATGAGCAGTTCTTC. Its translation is CAWSVVWAGVNNEQFF.

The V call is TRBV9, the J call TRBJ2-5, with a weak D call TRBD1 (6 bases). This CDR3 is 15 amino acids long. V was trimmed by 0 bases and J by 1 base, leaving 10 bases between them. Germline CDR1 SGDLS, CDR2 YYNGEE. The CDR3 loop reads CASSVGDTTQETQYF. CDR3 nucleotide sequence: TGTGCCAGCAGCGTAGGGGACACAACCCAAGAGACCCAGTACTTC.

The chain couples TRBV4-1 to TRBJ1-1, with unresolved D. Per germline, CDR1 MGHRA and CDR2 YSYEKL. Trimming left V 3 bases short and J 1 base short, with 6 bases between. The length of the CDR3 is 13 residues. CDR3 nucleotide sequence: TGCGCCAGCAGCCAGATTCAGAACACTGAAGCTTTCTTT. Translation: CASSQIQNTEAFF.

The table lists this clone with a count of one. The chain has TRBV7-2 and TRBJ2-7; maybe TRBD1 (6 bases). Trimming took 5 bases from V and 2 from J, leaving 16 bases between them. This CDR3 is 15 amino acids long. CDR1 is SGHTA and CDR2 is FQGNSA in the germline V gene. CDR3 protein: CASSTRGTSTYEQYF. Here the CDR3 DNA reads TGTGCCAGCAGCACTAGGGGGACAAGTACCTACGAGCAGTACTTC.

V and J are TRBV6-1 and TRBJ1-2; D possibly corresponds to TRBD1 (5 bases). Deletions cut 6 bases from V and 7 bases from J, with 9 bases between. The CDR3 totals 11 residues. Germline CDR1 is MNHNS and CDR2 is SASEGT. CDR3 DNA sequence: TGTGCCAGCAGGATAGGGACTGGCTACACCTTC. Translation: CASRIGTGYTF.

CDR3 DNA: TGTGCCAGCAGTTCCATGGAGGGGGCCCTGAGGATCTACGAGCAGTACTTC. Translated, it gives CASSSMEGALRIYEQYF. The chain uses TRBV27 and TRBJ2-7; D may be TRBD1 (7 bases). V dropped 4 bases and J dropped 3 bases, with 22 bases sitting between them. Germline CDR1 MNHEY, CDR2 SMNVEV (reference sequence). This CDR3 region has 17 residues.

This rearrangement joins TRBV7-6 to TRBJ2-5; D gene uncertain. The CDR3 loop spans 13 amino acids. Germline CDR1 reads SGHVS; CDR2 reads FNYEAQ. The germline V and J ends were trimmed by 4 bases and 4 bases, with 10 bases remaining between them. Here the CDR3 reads CASSSSRIETQYF. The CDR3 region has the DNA TGTGCCAGCAGCTCCAGCCGGATAGAGACCCAGTACTTC.

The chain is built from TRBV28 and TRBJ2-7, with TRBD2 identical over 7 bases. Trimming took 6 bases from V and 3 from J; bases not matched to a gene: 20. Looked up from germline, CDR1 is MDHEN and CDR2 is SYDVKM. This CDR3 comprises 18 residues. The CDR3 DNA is TGTGCCAGCAGGGGCCGGGAGGTAGCGGACCTTCTTTTCTACGAGCAGTACTTC. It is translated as CASRGREVADLLFYEQYF.

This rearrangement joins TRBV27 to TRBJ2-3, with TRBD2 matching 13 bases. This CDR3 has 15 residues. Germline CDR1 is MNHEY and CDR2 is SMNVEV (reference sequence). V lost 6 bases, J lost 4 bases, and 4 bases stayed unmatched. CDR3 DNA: TGTGCCAGCAGGGGACTAGCGGGGAGTTCAGATACGCAGTATTTT. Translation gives CASRGLAGSSDTQYF.

CDR3 nucleotides: TGTGCCAGCAGCGGTACTAGCGGGAGAGGAGAGACCCAGTACTTC. It translates to CASSGTSGRGETQYF. The chain carries TRBV9 and TRBJ2-5; 11 positions agree with TRBD2. V shed 3 bases, J shed 4 bases, and the junction held 5 bases outside the gene matches. The CDR3 is made up of 15 amino acids. CDR1 and CDR2 from the germline V gene are SGDLS and YYNGEE.

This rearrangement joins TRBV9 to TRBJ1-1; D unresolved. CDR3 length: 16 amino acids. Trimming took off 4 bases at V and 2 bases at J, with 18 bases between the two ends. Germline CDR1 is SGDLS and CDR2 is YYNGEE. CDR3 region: CASSPKGSSKNTEAFF. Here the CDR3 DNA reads TGTGCCAGCAGCCCCAAAGGAAGTAGTAAAAACACTGAAGCTTTCTTT. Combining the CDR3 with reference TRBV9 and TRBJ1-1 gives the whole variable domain DSGVTQTPKHLITATGQRVTLRCSPRSGDLSVYWYQQSLDQGLQFLIQYYNGEERAKGNILERFSAQQFPDLHSELNLSSLELGDSALYFCASSPKGSSKNTEAFFGQGTRLTVV.

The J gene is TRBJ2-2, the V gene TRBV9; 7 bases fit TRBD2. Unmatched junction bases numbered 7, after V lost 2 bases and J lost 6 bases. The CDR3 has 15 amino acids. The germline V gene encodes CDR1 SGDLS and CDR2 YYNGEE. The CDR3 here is CASSVGGRAAGELFF. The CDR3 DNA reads TGTGCCAGCAGCGTTGGAGGGAGGGCCGCCGGGGAGCTGTTTTTT.

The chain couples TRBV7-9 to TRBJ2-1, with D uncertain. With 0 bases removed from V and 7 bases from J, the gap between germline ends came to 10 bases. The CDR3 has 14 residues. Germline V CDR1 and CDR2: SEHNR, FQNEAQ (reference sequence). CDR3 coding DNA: TGTGCCAGCAGCTTAGCCTTGACTCCTAATGAGCAGTTCTTC. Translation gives CASSLALTPNEQFF.

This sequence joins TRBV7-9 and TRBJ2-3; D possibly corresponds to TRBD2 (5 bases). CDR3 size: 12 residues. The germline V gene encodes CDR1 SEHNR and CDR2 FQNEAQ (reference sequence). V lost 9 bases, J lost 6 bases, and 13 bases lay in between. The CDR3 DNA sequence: TGTGCCAGTCGACCAGCGGAGGATACGCAGTATTTT. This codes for CASRPAEDTQYF. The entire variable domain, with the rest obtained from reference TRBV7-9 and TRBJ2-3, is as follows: DTGVSQNPRHKITKRGQNVTFRCDPISEHNRLYWYRQTLGQGPEFLTYFQNEAQLEKSRLLSDRFSAERPKGSFSTLEIQRTEQGDSAMYLCASRPAEDTQYFGPGTRLTVL.